The source of this T cell receptor (beta chain) is a study of beta chain features in type 1 diabetes. General observations from the study: Within patients, naive, central memory and Treg TCRB repertoires seemed more similar than within healthy donors.

As every portion of the isolated RNA was reverse transcribed, the sequencing read expressed TCRB transcripts. Only in-frame clones appear in the TCRdb table, and some are missing; sequencing was by immunoSEQ multiplex PCR. The sample shows about half a million clones, about 32% of them seen only once. Trimming cost V 4 bases and J 0 bases, with 11 bases left between them. The CDR3 length is 15 residues. CDR1 SGHTA and CDR2 FQGNSA come from the germline V gene. Regarding this clone: The target antigen is unknown.

The chain links TRBV7-2 to TRBJ2-3; no reliable D call. Material: naive CD4+ T cells from blood. The source is a man aged 18 to 30 in good health. The CDR3 region has the DNA TGTGCCAGCAGCTCCGGACCTGCTAGCACAGATACGCAGTATTTT. This codes for CASSSGPASTDTQYF.